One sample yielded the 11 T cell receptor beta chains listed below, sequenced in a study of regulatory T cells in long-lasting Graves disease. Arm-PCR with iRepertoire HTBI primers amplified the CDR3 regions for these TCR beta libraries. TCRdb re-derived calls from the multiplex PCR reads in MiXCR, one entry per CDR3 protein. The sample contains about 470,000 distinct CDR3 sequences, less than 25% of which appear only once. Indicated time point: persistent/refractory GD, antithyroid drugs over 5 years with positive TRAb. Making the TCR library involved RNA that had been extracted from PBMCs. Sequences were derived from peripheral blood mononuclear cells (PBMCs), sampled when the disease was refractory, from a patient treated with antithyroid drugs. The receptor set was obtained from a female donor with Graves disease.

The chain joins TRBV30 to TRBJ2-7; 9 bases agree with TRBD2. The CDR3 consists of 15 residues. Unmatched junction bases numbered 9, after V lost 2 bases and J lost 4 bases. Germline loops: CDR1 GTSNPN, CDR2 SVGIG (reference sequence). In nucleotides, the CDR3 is TGTGCCTGGAGTAATTCCCCTAGCGGGAAATACGAGCAGTACTTC. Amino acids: CAWSNSPSGKYEQYF.

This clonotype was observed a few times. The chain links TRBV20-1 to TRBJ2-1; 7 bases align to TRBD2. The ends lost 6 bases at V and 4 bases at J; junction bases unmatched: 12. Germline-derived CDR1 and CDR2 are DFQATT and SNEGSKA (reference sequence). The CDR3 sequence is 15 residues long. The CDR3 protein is CSARKRGVHYNEQFF. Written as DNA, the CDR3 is TGCAGTGCAAGAAAACGGGGGGTTCATTACAATGAGCAGTTCTTC.

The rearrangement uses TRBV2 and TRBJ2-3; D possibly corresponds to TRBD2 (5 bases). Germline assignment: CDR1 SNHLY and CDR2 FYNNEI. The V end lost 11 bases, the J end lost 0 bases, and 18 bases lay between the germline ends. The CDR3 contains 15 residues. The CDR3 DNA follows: TGTGCCGGCCGCAGAGAGAGGGCTAGCACAGATACGCAGTATTTT. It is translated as CAGRRERASTDTQYF. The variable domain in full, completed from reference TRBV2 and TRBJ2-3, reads EPEVTQTPSHQVTQMGQEVILRCVPISNHLYFYWYRQILGQKVEFLVSFYNNEISEKSEIFDDQFSVERPDGSNFTLKIRSTKLEDSAMYFCAGRRERASTDTQYFGPGTRLTVL.

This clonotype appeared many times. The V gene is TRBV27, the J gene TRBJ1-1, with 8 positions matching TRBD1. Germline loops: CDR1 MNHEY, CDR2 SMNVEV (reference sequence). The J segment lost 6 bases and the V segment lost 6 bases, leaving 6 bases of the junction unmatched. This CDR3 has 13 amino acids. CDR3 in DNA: TGTGCCAGCAGAATGACAGGGGATTCTGAAGCTTTCTTT. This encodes CASRMTGDSEAFF.

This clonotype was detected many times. CDR3 bases: TGTGCCAGCAGCCAGTTCGGAGCTTCCGAGCAGTACTTC. This codes for CASSQFGASEQYF. The gene calls are TRBV3-1 and TRBJ2-7, with no clear D. V lost 3 bases and J 6 bases, leaving 12 bases between the germline ends. This CDR3 contains 13 residues. Looked up from germline, CDR1 is LGHDT and CDR2 is YNNKEL (reference sequence).

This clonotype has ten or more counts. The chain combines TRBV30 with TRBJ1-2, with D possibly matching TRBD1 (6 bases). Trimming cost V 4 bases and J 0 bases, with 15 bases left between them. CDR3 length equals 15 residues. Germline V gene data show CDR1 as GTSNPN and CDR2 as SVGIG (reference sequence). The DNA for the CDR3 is TGTGCCTGGACAGGGGACCCTCAAGCTAACTATGGCTACACCTTC. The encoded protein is CAWTGDPQANYGYTF.

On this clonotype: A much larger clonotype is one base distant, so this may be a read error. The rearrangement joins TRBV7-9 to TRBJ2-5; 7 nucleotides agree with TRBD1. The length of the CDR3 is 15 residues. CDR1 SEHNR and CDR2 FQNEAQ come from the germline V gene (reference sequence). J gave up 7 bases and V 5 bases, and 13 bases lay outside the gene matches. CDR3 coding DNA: TGTGCCAGCAGCAGTTTCAGGGGGTGGAGAGGGACCCAGTACTTC. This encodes CASSSFRGWRGTQYF.

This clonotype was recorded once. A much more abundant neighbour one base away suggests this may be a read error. CDR3 in amino acids: CASRHKPGRGDETQYF. The CDR3 bases are TGTGCCAGCAGACATAAACCGGGACGGGGCGACGAGACCCAGTACTTC. This chain joins TRBV7-2 and TRBJ2-5; D possibly uses TRBD1 or TRBD2 (5 bases each). Between the trimmed V and J ends, which lost 6 bases and 5 bases, there was a span of 22 bases. The CDR3 spans 16 residues. Germline V lookup: CDR1 SGHTA, CDR2 FQGNSA.

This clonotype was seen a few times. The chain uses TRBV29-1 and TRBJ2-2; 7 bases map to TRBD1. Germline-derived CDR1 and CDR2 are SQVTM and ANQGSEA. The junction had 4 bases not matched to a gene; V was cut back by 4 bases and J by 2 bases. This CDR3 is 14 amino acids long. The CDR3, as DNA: TGCAGCGTTGTTCGACAGGGAAACACCGGGGAGCTGTTTTTT. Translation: CSVVRQGNTGELFF.

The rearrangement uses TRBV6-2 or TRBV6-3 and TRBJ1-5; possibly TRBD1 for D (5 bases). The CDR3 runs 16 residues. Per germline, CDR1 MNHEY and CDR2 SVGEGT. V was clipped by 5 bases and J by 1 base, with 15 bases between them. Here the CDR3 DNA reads TGTGCCAGCAGTGAATGGGACCGGGACAGCAATCAGCCCCAGCATTTT. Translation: CASSEWDRDSNQPQHF.

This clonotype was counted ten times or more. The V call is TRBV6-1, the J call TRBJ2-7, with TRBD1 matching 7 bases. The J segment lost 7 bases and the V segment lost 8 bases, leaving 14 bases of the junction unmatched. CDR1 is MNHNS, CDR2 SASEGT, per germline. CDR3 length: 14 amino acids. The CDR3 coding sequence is TGTGCCAGCGCCATGACAGGGTTCGAGGGGGAGCAGTACTTC. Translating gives CASAMTGFEGEQYF.